This TCR beta chain was identified in a study of blood T cell repertoires in COVID-19. Study-wide background: COVID-19 samples, acute and convalescent, were from the United States, Italy and Spain. The cDNA or gDNA used as material had been derived from T cells, B-cell-depleted T cells, or PBMCs.

Germline CDR1 reads SGHDT; CDR2 reads YYEEEE. CDR3 length equals 14 residues. Trimming took 4 bases from V and 4 from J, leaving 14 bases between them. Authors' processing steps: Cell counts per sample came from amplifying reference gene primers. Some clones are missing from TCRdb's copy, which holds only in-frame ones; the method was immunoSEQ multiplex PCR. V and J calls and clone size come straight from that table; D and trimming were deduced from the DNA. Among a few hundred thousand clones, 70% to 90% were seen once, and the ten largest hold about 7.1%. The chain joins TRBV5-6 to TRBJ1-2; D perhaps matches TRBD1 (5 bases). Input material: peripheral blood. The receptor comes from a woman in her 70s with active or convalescent COVID-19. The CDR3 sequence: CASSGNRMTYGYTF. The CDR3 DNA follows: TGTGCCAGCAGCGGCAACAGGATGACCTATGGCTACACCTTC.